This TCR beta chain was obtained from a study of spatial heterogeneity in lung cancer (dated by TCRdb to about 2019). With regard to the full study: Beta-chain transcripts were consistently detected in greater numbers than alpha-chain transcripts, which likely reflected higher beta-chain transcript abundance. In non-small cell lung cancer, the study quantitatively compared TCR alpha and beta repertoires across several tumor regions, matched nontumor lung, and blood. The study linked features of the TCR repertoire to counts of nonsynonymous mutations, which were determined by whole-exome sequencing of tumor tissue. In the raw uncorrected reads, each unique combination of TCR and UMI appeared on average more than ten times. Both alpha and beta chains were TCR-sequenced in samples taken at surgery, namely 220 tumor regions, under 80 matched nontumor lung samples and 55 to 60 PBMC samples. General conclusions and limits of the study: Confirming at a functional level the hypothesis that regional TCRs recognize regional mutations was considered to require additional single-cell paired TCR alpha and beta sequencing. Ubiquitous expanded tumor TCRs showed up in blood more often at tumor resection than at routine follow-up.

To prepare the library, 5' RACE was applied. Instrument used: NextSeq 500. The TCR library protocol attached a unique molecular identifier to each TCR cDNA molecule to allow correction of PCR and sequencing errors. Per the source publication's procedure: Decombinator tools were used for TCR identification, UMI-based error correction and CDR3 extraction. TCRs above a frequency of 2 per 1,000, corresponding to the top 1% of the tumor frequency distribution, were defined as expanded. Each repertoire was subsampled 100 times to 5,000 TCRs, after which Renyi diversity was computed with the R vegan package. To build CDR3 similarity networks, amino acid triplet string-kernel similarity was used, and CDR3s were connected when their pairwise similarity was above 0.82. The raw public reads went through TCRdb reprocessing: fastp at Q25, MiXCR clone calling, in-frame beta chains kept. Duplicate CDR3 protein sequences are folded into a single record with the most common DNA and genes. The V and J calls follow TCRdb's processing rather than the paper's. The sample yields 77,000 or so distinct CDR3 sequences; about a fifth were counted once. The ten largest clones take up 6.2% of the sample.

This clonotype has more than one count but fewer than ten. The clone's antigen remains unknown. Qualities for individual bases were not recorded, and no much larger clone is one base off. What the time point label conveys for this sample: sample taken at primary tumor resection. TCR sequencing used whole RNA extracted from tumor and nontumor lung tissue, or from cryopreserved PBMC samples, without cell sorting. Samples were obtained from around 72 patients with early-stage, untreated non-small cell lung cancer from the lung TRACERx cohort. Patients were selected for TCR sequencing only if sufficient RNA was available from at least two tumor regions. Taken from the germline V gene, the CDR1 and CDR2 loops are SGHTA and FQGTGA. Cut back by 4 bases and 2 bases, the V and J ends lie 12 bases apart. The CDR3 numbers 15 residues from cysteine through phenylalanine. The read is trimmed to its CDR3 DNA, 45 bases read in frame from base 1.

This receptor was obtained from a male donor with early-stage non-small cell lung cancer. The sequencing here drew on PBMCs, taken at surgery. The rearrangement combines TRBV7-3 with TRBJ2-1; the D segment could be TRBD1, given 6 matching bases. The sequenced DNA: TGTGCCAGCAGCTCCGCAGGGGTCCCCTACAATGAGCAGTTCTTC. The encoded protein is CASSSAGVPYNEQFF.